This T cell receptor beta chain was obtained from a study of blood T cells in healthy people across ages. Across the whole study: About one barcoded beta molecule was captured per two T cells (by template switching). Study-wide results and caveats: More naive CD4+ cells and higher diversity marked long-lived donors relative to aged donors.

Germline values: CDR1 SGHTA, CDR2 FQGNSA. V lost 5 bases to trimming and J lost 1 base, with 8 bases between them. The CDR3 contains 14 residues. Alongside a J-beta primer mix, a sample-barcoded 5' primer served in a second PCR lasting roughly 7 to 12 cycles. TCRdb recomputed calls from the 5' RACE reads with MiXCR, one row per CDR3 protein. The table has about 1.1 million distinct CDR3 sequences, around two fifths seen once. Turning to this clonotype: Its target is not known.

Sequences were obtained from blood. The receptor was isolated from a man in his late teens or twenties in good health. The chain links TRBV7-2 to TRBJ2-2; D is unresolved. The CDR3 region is CASSPIQNTGELFF. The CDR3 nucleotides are TGTGCCAGCAGCCCAATCCAGAACACCGGGGAGCTGTTTTTT.